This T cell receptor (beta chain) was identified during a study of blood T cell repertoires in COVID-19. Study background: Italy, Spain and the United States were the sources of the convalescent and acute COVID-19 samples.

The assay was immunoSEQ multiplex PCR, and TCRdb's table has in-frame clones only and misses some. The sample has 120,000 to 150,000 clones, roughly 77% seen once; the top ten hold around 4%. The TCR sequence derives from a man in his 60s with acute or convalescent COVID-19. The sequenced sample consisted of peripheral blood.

Written as DNA, the CDR3 is TGCAGCGTTACAGGGGACCCTGGAAACACCATATATTTT. It specifies CSVTGDPGNTIYF. This chain connects TRBV29-1 to TRBJ1-3, with 7 bases aligning to TRBD1. Germline CDR1 is SQVTM and CDR2 is ANQGSEA. The CDR3 is 13 residues long. The trim removed 5 bases at V and 2 bases at J, leaving 3 bases unmatched. The full variable domain, in which reference TRBV29-1 and TRBJ1-3 provide the parts outside the CDR3, is SAVISQKPSRDICQRGTSLTIQCQVDSQVTMMFWYRQQPGQSLTLIATANQGSEATYESGFVIDKFPISRPNLTFSTLTVSNMSPEDSSIYLCSVTGDPGNTIYFGEGSWLTVV.